This entry lists 13 T cell receptor beta chains sequenced from one sample in a study of T cell responses to AZD1222 COVID-19 vaccine. Assay: immunoSEQ multiplex PCR; the TCRdb copy retains only in-frame clones and omits some. The sample yields tens of thousands of clones, under 95% seen once. The material sequenced was peripheral blood, taken on day 0 of AZD1222 vaccination. These receptors originate from an adult in good health.

The chain employs TRBV28 and TRBJ1-5; D is unclear. Trimming left V 2 bases short and J 4 bases short, with 18 bases between. CDR3 length: 17 amino acids. The germline CDR1 and CDR2 sequences are MDHEN and SYDVKM. Here the CDR3 reads CASSLRATYTANQPQHF. CDR3 DNA: TGTGCCAGCAGTTTACGGGCGACATATACCGCGAATCAGCCCCAGCATTTT. The variable domain in full, completed from reference TRBV28 and TRBJ1-5, reads DVKVTQSSRYLVKRTGEKVFLECVQDMDHENMFWYRQDPGLGLRLIYFSYDVKMKEKGDIPEGYSVSREKKERFSLILESASTNQTSMYLCASSLRATYTANQPQHFGDGTRLSIL.

This clone appeared once. J is TRBJ2-1 and V is TRBV13; TRBD2 matches at 10 bases. The length of the CDR3 is 15 residues. Germline loops: CDR1 PRHDT, CDR2 FYEKMQ (reference sequence). The V segment lost 5 bases and the J segment 8 bases; nucleotides outside the gene matches: 9. The CDR3 DNA reads TGTGCCAGCAGCGTAAGGGCTAGCGGGAGTTATGAGCAGTTCTTC. Encoded protein: CASSVRASGSYEQFF.

The chain joins TRBV3-1 (or the pseudogene TRBV3-2) to TRBJ2-3; 9 bases map to TRBD1. The CDR3 is made up of 14 amino acids. The germline V gene encodes CDR1 LGHDT and CDR2 YNNKEL (reference sequence). V lost 3 bases and J lost 7; bases outside the gene matches: 5. The CDR3 is CASSQIQGAHTQYF. The CDR3 DNA is TGTGCCAGCAGCCAGATACAGGGGGCGCATACGCAGTATTTT.

This chain joins TRBV3-1 (or the pseudogene TRBV3-2) and TRBJ2-1; 11 nucleotides match TRBD2. The CDR3 has 16 amino acids. The J segment lost 9 bases and the V segment lost 0 bases, leaving 7 bases of the junction unmatched. CDR1 is LGHDT, CDR2 YNNKEL, per germline (reference sequence). The CDR3 bases are TGTGCCAGCAGCCAAGATTTAGCGGGAGGGCCCCCTGAGCAGTTCTTC. Amino acid sequence: CASSQDLAGGPPEQFF.

V gene TRBV30 combines with J gene TRBJ1-6; tentative D call: TRBD1 (6 bases). Germline assignment: CDR1 GTSNPN and CDR2 SVGIG (reference sequence). The length of the CDR3 is 14 residues. V was shortened by 0 bases and J by 9 bases, with 12 bases between the two germline ends. CDR3 DNA sequence: TGTGCCTGGAGTGTACTACAGGGTAGTTCACCCCTCCACTTT. Residues: CAWSVLQGSSPLHF.

The rearrangement uses TRBV5-8 and TRBJ2-2; 9 bases line up with TRBD1. CDR3 length: 15 residues. The germline CDR1 and CDR2 sequences are SGHTS and YDEGEE. V shed 3 bases, J shed 6 bases, and the junction held 6 bases outside the gene matches. The CDR3 protein is CASSSRDRVPGELFF. CDR3 DNA: TGTGCCAGCAGCTCCCGGGACAGGGTCCCCGGGGAGCTGTTTTTT.

This chain uses TRBV6-1 with TRBJ2-6, with D possibly TRBD1 on 6 matching bases. Trimming cost V 4 bases and J 0 bases, with 16 bases left between them. This CDR3 is built from 18 residues. CDR1 MNHNS and CDR2 SASEGT come from the germline V gene. CDR3 sequence reads: CASSAGTRYLSGANVLTF. The CDR3 DNA follows: TGTGCCAGCAGTGCTGGGACACGGTATCTCTCTGGGGCCAACGTCCTGACTTTC.

The V gene is TRBV12-3 or TRBV12-4, the J gene TRBJ1-3; D may be TRBD1 (5 bases). The CDR3 runs to 12 residues. V was clipped by 2 bases and J by 11 bases, with 10 bases between them. As DNA, the CDR3 is TGTGCCAGCAGTTTATCACAGGTCGCCATATATTTT. Translated, it gives CASSLSQVAIYF.

This chain joins TRBV2 and TRBJ1-4, with TRBD1 identical over 8 bases. CDR1 is SNHLY, CDR2 FYNNEI, per germline. Germline trimming cut 6 bases from V and 7 bases from J; bases unmatched to any gene: 10. The length of the CDR3 is 15 residues. CDR3 coding DNA: TGTGCCAGCAGCAAACAGGGGGATTTGGGTGAAAAACTGTTTTTT. It encodes CASSKQGDLGEKLFF.

This sequence joins TRBV27 and TRBJ2-1, with 13 nucleotides matching TRBD2. J lost 9 bases, V lost 5 bases, and 13 bases had no gene match. Germline V gene data show CDR1 as MNHEY and CDR2 as SMNVEV (reference sequence). This CDR3 is built from 17 residues. Here the CDR3 DNA reads TGTGCCAGCAGTCTACTCACCGGGACTAGCGGGATAGCTGAGCAGTTCTTC. Residues: CASSLLTGTSGIAEQFF.

This clone was recorded once. The gene calls are TRBV5-1 and TRBJ2-3; no reliable D call. CDR3 length: 14 residues. The germline V gene has CDR1 SGHRS and CDR2 YFSETQ. V was pared by 2 bases and J by 2 bases, with 9 bases between. CDR3 coding DNA: TGCGCCAGCAGCTTCGGAATCGCCACAGATACGCAGTATTTT. This encodes CASSFGIATDTQYF.

The chain employs TRBV27 and TRBJ2-1; 9 bases match TRBD2. CDR1 MNHEY and CDR2 SMNVEV come from the germline V gene (reference sequence). This CDR3 is built from 13 residues. J gave up 7 bases and V 8 bases, and 6 bases lay outside the gene matches. The CDR3 loop is CASQLAGGNEQFF. The CDR3 nucleotides read TGTGCCAGCCAACTGGCGGGAGGGAATGAGCAGTTCTTC.

The chain carries TRBV9 and TRBJ2-2, with TRBD2 as a possible D gene (5 bases). V lost 8 bases and J lost 1, with 9 bases in between. The CDR3 is made up of 13 amino acids. CDR1 is SGDLS and CDR2 is YYNGEE in the germline V gene. This CDR3 is CASRGLNTGELFF. CDR3 coding DNA: TGTGCCAGTCGGGGATTGAACACCGGGGAGCTGTTTTTT.